Given below is one TCR beta chain in context. Its specificity is not known. Using its own MiXCR run on the 5' RACE reads, TCRdb lists one record per CDR3 protein. The sample records about 800,000 distinct CDR3 sequences, about 12% being singletons. The germline CDR1 and CDR2 sequences are DFQATT and SNEGSKA (reference sequence). Trimming shortened V by 2 bases and J by 5 bases, and 7 bases separated the two germline ends. The CDR3 consists of 12 residues. This sample was included in a study of CD8 T cells in ankylosing spondylitis. Study conclusions and caveats: It appeared that ankylosing spondylitis blood was characterized by a TCR beta motif of roughly 8 highly homologous variants.

The receptor was derived from a male donor with ankylosing spondylitis. V usage is TRBV20-1 and J usage is TRBJ1-5; D remains unclear. Material: blood, either unsorted or a sorted T cell fraction (not recorded which). The CDR3 DNA sequence: TGCAGTGCTAGAACCGGGCATCAGCCCCAGCATTTT. Its protein product is CSARTGHQPQHF.